These 20 T cell receptor beta chains were sequenced from one sample in a study of T cell responses to AZD1222 COVID-19 vaccine. Clones were sequenced by immunoSEQ multiplex PCR, and TCRdb holds only the in-frame ones, with some missing. The table lists about 140,000 clones, roughly 90% of them singletons. Sequenced here: peripheral blood, sampled on day 0 of AZD1222 vaccination. Receptors were obtained from an adult in good health.

In nucleotides, the CDR3 is TGTGCCAGTAGTAAAGGACGGCAGGATCAGCCCCAGCATTTT. Its protein is CASSKGRQDQPQHF. The V gene is TRBV19, the J gene TRBJ1-5; D remains unclear. The CDR3 is 14 amino acids. Germline V gene data show CDR1 as LNHDA and CDR2 as SQIVND (reference sequence). V was clipped by 4 bases and J by 5 bases, with 12 bases between them.

V usage is TRBV6-1 and J usage is TRBJ1-1, with a weak D call TRBD1 (6 bases). This CDR3 has 12 residues. Trimming took 1 base from V and 10 from J, leaving 10 bases between them. The germline V gene has CDR1 MNHNS and CDR2 SASEGT. CDR3 nucleotides: TGTGCCAGCAGTGAAGGTCCCAGGGGAGCTTTCTTT. As protein: CASSEGPRGAFF.

V and J are TRBV18 and TRBJ1-1; tentative D call: TRBD1 (6 bases). Trimming stripped 4 bases from V and 0 bases from J, with 18 bases between. This CDR3 spans 17 amino acids. In germline, CDR1 is KGHSH, CDR2 LQKENI. The DNA for the CDR3 is TGTGCCAGCTCACTCCTGACGCTACAGGGTCTGAACACTGAAGCTTTCTTT. Translating gives CASSLLTLQGLNTEAFF.

V usage is TRBV13 and J usage is TRBJ1-1; TRBD1 matches at 9 bases. V lost 6 bases to trimming and J lost 1 base; unmatched junction nucleotides: 30. Germline lookup yields CDR1 PRHDT and CDR2 FYEKMQ (reference sequence). CDR3 size: 23 residues. The CDR3 DNA follows: TGTGCCAGCAGAAAGGGGAGGGGAGGTTTGGTTTGGGGACAGGGCCTCTCGAACACTGAAGCTTTCTTT. This gives the protein CASRKGRGGLVWGQGLSNTEAFF.

The gene calls are TRBV28 and TRBJ1-5, with D perhaps matching TRBD1 (5 bases). Trimming removed 7 bases at V and 2 bases at J, with 9 bases between. This CDR3 has 13 amino acids. The germline CDR1 and CDR2 sequences are MDHEN and SYDVKM. The CDR3: CASIPGGNQPQHF. The CDR3 coding sequence is TGTGCCAGCATTCCGGGGGGCAATCAGCCCCAGCATTTT.

The CDR3 is CASSFGLPSTDTQYF. The CDR3 coding sequence is TGTGCCAGCAGTTTCGGTCTACCTAGCACAGATACGCAGTATTTT. This chain uses TRBV28 with TRBJ2-3; D is unclear. CDR1 and CDR2 (germline): MDHEN, SYDVKM. Deletions cut 3 bases from V and 0 bases from J, with 10 bases between. This CDR3 has 15 amino acids.

The rearrangement uses TRBV28 and TRBJ2-7; 9 bases match TRBD1. The CDR3 contains 15 residues. V trimming: 5 bases; J trimming: 0 bases; junction bases outside the gene matches: 5. Germline V lookup: CDR1 MDHEN, CDR2 SYDVKM. As DNA, the CDR3 is TGTGCCAGCAGTCACGGGACAGGGCTCTCCTACGAGCAGTACTTC. Protein sequence: CASSHGTGLSYEQYF. The variable domain in full, with the rest retrieved from reference TRBV28 and TRBJ2-7, is DVKVTQSSRYLVKRTGEKVFLECVQDMDHENMFWYRQDPGLGLRLIYFSYDVKMKEKGDIPEGYSVSREKKERFSLILESASTNQTSMYLCASSHGTGLSYEQYFGPGTRLTVT.

The rearrangement links TRBV5-1 to TRBJ2-3; 9 bases are a match to TRBD1. Germline CDR1 SGHRS, CDR2 YFSETQ. V trimming: 2 bases; J trimming: 0 bases; junction bases outside the gene matches: 4. The CDR3 is 16 amino acids. The CDR3 DNA reads TGCGCCAGCAGCTTTCGACAGGGGGGGAGCACAGATACGCAGTATTTT. Translation gives CASSFRQGGSTDTQYF.

The CDR3: CASSPLLSEQYF. CDR3 DNA sequence: TGTGCCAGCAGTCCCTTACTAAGCGAGCAGTACTTC. The chain combines TRBV6-5 with TRBJ2-7, with D unresolved. Trimming left V 5 bases short and J 6 bases short, with 11 bases between. CDR1 and CDR2 from the germline V gene are MNHEY and SVGAGI. The CDR3 extends over 12 amino acids.

Comments on this clone: Other DNA variants within this sample encode the same CDR3. The rearrangement links TRBV6-5 to TRBJ1-5; D is possibly TRBD1 (5 bases). In germline, CDR1 is MNHEY, CDR2 SVGAGI. The V end was cut by 6 bases, the J end by 0 bases, with 9 bases between. This CDR3 contains 14 residues. The CDR3 spells CASSLGGSNQPQHF. Here the CDR3 DNA reads TGTGCCAGCAGCCTGGGGGGTAGCAATCAGCCCCAGCATTTT.

This clone has a count of ten or more. This sequence joins TRBV2 and TRBJ2-5; 11 nucleotides line up with TRBD2. Germline assignment: CDR1 SNHLY and CDR2 FYNNEI. V lost 4 bases, J lost 3 bases, and 4 bases stayed unmatched. The CDR3 has 15 residues. The CDR3 DNA reads TGTGCCAGCAGTGGGACTAGCGGGCGTAAAGAGACCCAGTACTTC. It yields the protein CASSGTSGRKETQYF.

The chain is built from TRBV7-2 and TRBJ2-1; 14 positions match TRBD2. CDR1 is SGHTA, CDR2 FQGNSA, per germline. The trim removed 3 bases at V and 7 bases at J, leaving 11 bases unmatched. This CDR3 spans 18 amino acids. The DNA for the CDR3 is TGTGCCAGCAGCTTGATACGGCGACTAGCGGGGGGGAGAAATGAGCAGTTCTTC. Amino acid sequence: CASSLIRRLAGGRNEQFF.

J is TRBJ1-2 and V is TRBV19; tentative D call: TRBD1 (5 bases). The CDR3 loop spans 15 amino acids. Germline CDR1 is LNHDA and CDR2 is SQIVND (reference sequence). Trimming took off 1 base at V and 4 bases at J, with 13 bases between the two ends. The CDR3 loop is CASSIGAGGPYGYTF. CDR3 DNA sequence: TGTGCCAGTAGTATAGGGGCGGGGGGACCCTATGGCTACACCTTC.

V gene TRBV5-6 combines with J gene TRBJ1-2; D gene unclear. V was trimmed by 0 bases and J by 8 bases, leaving 11 bases between them. The CDR3 length is 13 residues. Germline V gene sequence: CDR1 SGHDT, CDR2 YYEEEE. The CDR3 region is CASSLVSGWGYTF. The CDR3 nucleotides are TGTGCCAGCAGCTTGGTGTCAGGATGGGGCTACACCTTC.

V gene TRBV11-1 combines with J gene TRBJ2-1; 7 positions agree with TRBD2. The V gene end was trimmed by 0 bases and the J gene end by 3 bases; junction bases not matched to a gene: 8. Germline V CDR1 and CDR2: SGHAT, FQDESV (reference sequence). The CDR3 is made up of 17 amino acids. CDR3 residues: CASSLAAGYSRYNEQFF. The CDR3 DNA follows: TGTGCCAGCAGCTTAGCAGCGGGGTATAGCCGCTACAATGAGCAGTTCTTC.

The rearrangement joins TRBV6-2 or TRBV6-3 to TRBJ1-2; D remains unclear. CDR1 is MNHEY, CDR2 SVGEGT, per germline. The V end lost 2 bases, the J end lost 6 bases, and 16 bases lay between the germline ends. This CDR3 has 15 amino acids. CDR3 nucleotide sequence: TGTGCCAGCAGTTACGGGCAGGTCAGGACGGATGGCTACACCTTC. Translated: CASSYGQVRTDGYTF.

This clone was observed once. This chain joins TRBV24-1 and TRBJ2-7; TRBD2 matches at 10 bases. CDR3 length: 16 amino acids. Trimming removed 4 bases from V and 3 bases from J; junction bases left unmatched: 8. Looked up from germline, CDR1 is KGHDR and CDR2 is SFDVKD. CDR3 protein: CATSDAPTSGVYEQYF. The CDR3 coding sequence is TGTGCCACCAGTGACGCCCCTACTAGCGGGGTCTACGAGCAGTACTTC.

The rearrangement links TRBV2 to TRBJ2-2; possible D gene TRBD2, 7 bases. V was cut by 2 bases and J by 4 bases, with 14 bases left in between. Looked up from germline, CDR1 is SNHLY and CDR2 is FYNNEI. This CDR3 has 16 amino acids. The CDR3: CASSESGGTITGELFF. The CDR3 DNA reads as TGTGCCAGCAGTGAATCCGGGGGGACAATCACCGGGGAGCTGTTTTTT. Drawing the rest from reference TRBV2 and TRBJ2-2, the complete variable domain is EPEVTQTPSHQVTQMGQEVILRCVPISNHLYFYWYRQILGQKVEFLVSFYNNEISEKSEIFDDQFSVERPDGSNFTLKIRSTKLEDSAMYFCASSESGGTITGELFFGEGSRLTVL.

The chain is built from TRBV18 and TRBJ1-2; the D gene is possibly TRBD1 (5 bases). The germline CDR1 and CDR2 sequences are KGHSH and LQKENI. Trimming stripped 2 bases from V and 6 bases from J, with 10 bases between. The CDR3 is 13 amino acids. Here the CDR3 reads CASSPLKGDGYTF. The DNA for the CDR3 is TGTGCCAGCTCACCATTAAAAGGGGATGGCTACACCTTC. The full variable domain, with the rest looked up from reference TRBV18 and TRBJ1-2, is NAGVMQNPRHLVRRRGQEARLRCSPMKGHSHVYWYRQLPEEGLKFMVYLQKENIIDESGMPKERFSAEFPKEGPSILRIQQVVRGDSAAYFCASSPLKGDGYTFGSGTRLTVV.

The chain uses TRBV19 and TRBJ1-3, with D perhaps TRBD1 (5 bases). Between the trimmed V and J ends, which lost 1 base and 4 bases, there was a span of 11 bases. The CDR3 has 15 amino acids. The germline V gene encodes CDR1 LNHDA and CDR2 SQIVND (reference sequence). The CDR3: CASSIGRGAGNTIYF. The CDR3 bases are TGTGCCAGTAGTATAGGTCGGGGCGCCGGAAACACCATATATTTT. The full variable domain, completed using reference TRBV19 and TRBJ1-3, is DGGITQSPKYLFRKEGQNVTLSCEQNLNHDAMYWYRQDPGQGLRLIYYSQIVNDFQKGDIAEGYSVSREKKESFPLTVTSAQKNPTAFYLCASSIGRGAGNTIYFGEGSWLTVV.